Listed below are T cell receptor beta chains from one sample, sequenced in a study of blood T cell repertoires in COVID-19. Clones were read by immunoSEQ multiplex PCR, and TCRdb kept only the in-frame ones, dropping some. Seen here are about 140,000 clones, roughly 84% observed once, and the top ten hold 4%. The sequenced sample was peripheral blood. All receptors derive from an older woman with acute or convalescent COVID-19. CDR3s include the opening cysteine and the closing phenylalanine or tryptophan. The D gene is left open where the match is weak. The size field is filled for only some rows; it gives once, few, many or a size class.

CDR3 protein: CASSLLGDGEKLFF
CDR3 DNA: TGTGCCAGCAGCCTACTGGGTGACGGGGAAAAACTGTTTTTT
J gene: TRBJ1-4
D gene: NA
clone size: NA
V gene: TRBV27

CDR3 protein: CASSRGTGLSEKLFF
CDR3 DNA: TGTGCCAGCAGCCGGGGAACAGGGTTGAGCGAAAAACTGTTTTTT
J gene: TRBJ1-4
D gene: NA
clone size: NA
V gene: TRBV3-1/TRBV3-2

CDR3 protein: CAWRPPPTSRSTDTQYF
CDR3 DNA: TGTGCCTGGAGACCACCTCCGACTAGCAGGAGCACAGATACGCAGTATTTT
J gene: TRBJ2-3
D gene: TRBD2
clone size: once
V gene: TRBV30

CDR3 protein: CASSPWTGSYEQYF
CDR3 DNA: TGTGCCAGCAGTCCTTGGACGGGATCCTACGAGCAGTACTTC
J gene: TRBJ2-7
D gene: NA
clone size: once
V gene: TRBV6-5

CDR3 protein: CASSYRPGDTEAFF
CDR3 DNA: TGTGCCAGCAGTTACCGGCCCGGGGACACTGAAGCTTTCTTT
J gene: TRBJ1-1
D gene: NA
clone size: NA
V gene: TRBV6-5

CDR3 protein: CASSVGLGHQPQHF
CDR3 DNA: TGTGCCAGCAGCGTAGGTTTGGGGCATCAGCCCCAGCATTTT
J gene: TRBJ1-5
D gene: NA
clone size: NA
V gene: TRBV9

CDR3 protein: CASSFVRGRFELFF
CDR3 DNA: TGTGCCAGCAGTTTTGTGCGCGGGAGATTTGAGCTGTTTTTT
J gene: TRBJ2-2
D gene: TRBD2
clone size: NA
V gene: TRBV28

CDR3 protein: CASSYSKDSINEKLFF
CDR3 DNA: TGTGCCAGCAGTTACTCGAAGGACAGTATTAATGAAAAACTGTTTTTT
J gene: TRBJ1-4
D gene: NA
clone size: NA
V gene: TRBV6-5

CDR3 protein: CATSDLTGTGGNEQFF
CDR3 DNA: TGTGCCACCAGTGATTTAACCGGGACAGGGGGCAATGAGCAGTTCTTC
J gene: TRBJ2-1
D gene: TRBD1
clone size: NA
V gene: TRBV24-1

CDR3 protein: CASSQGVAKPSGDSTDTQYF
CDR3 DNA: TGTGCCAGCAGCCAAGGGGTTGCTAAGCCTAGCGGGGATAGCACAGATACGCAGTATTTT
J gene: TRBJ2-3
D gene: TRBD2
clone size: NA
V gene: TRBV3-1/TRBV3-2

CDR3 protein: CASSFRGTAYGYTF
CDR3 DNA: TGTGCCAGCAGTTTTCGGGGGACGGCCTATGGCTACACCTTC
J gene: TRBJ1-2
D gene: NA
clone size: NA
V gene: TRBV28

CDR3 protein: CASGGTFQETQYF
CDR3 DNA: TGTGCCAGCGGCGGGACTTTTCAAGAGACCCAGTACTTC
J gene: TRBJ2-5
D gene: NA
clone size: NA
V gene: TRBV6-5

CDR3 protein: CASSQLIETGTSGDNEQFF
CDR3 DNA: TGCGCCAGCAGCCAACTTATAGAGACCGGGACTAGCGGAGACAATGAGCAGTTCTTC
J gene: TRBJ2-1
D gene: TRBD2
clone size: NA
V gene: TRBV4-3

CDR3 protein: CASSGQGATGYTF
CDR3 DNA: TGTGCCAGCTCTGGACAGGGGGCGACCGGCTACACCTTC
J gene: TRBJ1-2
D gene: TRBD1
clone size: NA
V gene: TRBV18

CDR3 protein: CASSPPGGIEQFF
CDR3 DNA: TGTGCCAGCTCACCACCGGGGGGGATTGAGCAGTTCTTC
J gene: TRBJ2-1
D gene: TRBD2
clone size: NA
V gene: TRBV18

CDR3 protein: CASRWQGQTGELFF
CDR3 DNA: TGTGCCAGCAGATGGCAGGGGCAAACCGGGGAGCTGTTTTTT
J gene: TRBJ2-2
D gene: NA
clone size: NA
V gene: TRBV6-5

CDR3 protein: CASSVQAGTSGKPDTQYF
CDR3 DNA: TGTGCCAGCAGCGTCCAAGCCGGGACTAGCGGGAAACCAGATACGCAGTATTTT
J gene: TRBJ2-3
D gene: TRBD2
clone size: NA
V gene: TRBV9

CDR3 protein: CASSQGGGGNTIYF
CDR3 DNA: TGCGCCAGCAGCCAAGGAGGGGGTGGAAACACCATATATTTT
J gene: TRBJ1-3
D gene: NA
clone size: NA
V gene: TRBV4-1

CDR3 protein: CASSRTDSHRGYTF
CDR3 DNA: TGCGCCAGCAGCCGGACAGACTCACACAGAGGCTACACCTTC
J gene: TRBJ1-2
D gene: NA
clone size: few
V gene: TRBV4-1

CDR3 protein: CASSTFRDRDYEQYF
CDR3 DNA: TGTGCCAGCAGCACATTCCGGGACAGGGACTACGAGCAGTACTTC
J gene: TRBJ2-7
D gene: TRBD1
clone size: NA
V gene: TRBV11-2

CDR3 protein: CASSFPLGGSYEQYF
CDR3 DNA: TGTGCCAGCAGTTTTCCCCTAGGGGGCTCCTACGAGCAGTACTTC
J gene: TRBJ2-7
D gene: NA
clone size: NA
V gene: TRBV28

CDR3 protein: CASSSGLAGRTGELFF
CDR3 DNA: TGTGCCAGCAGCTCTGGACTAGCGGGAAGAACCGGGGAGCTGTTTTTT
J gene: TRBJ2-2
D gene: TRBD2
clone size: NA
V gene: TRBV5-6

CDR3 protein: CASTGLAGEITYEQYF
CDR3 DNA: TGCGCCAGCACCGGACTAGCGGGAGAGATTACCTACGAGCAGTACTTC
J gene: TRBJ2-7
D gene: TRBD2
clone size: NA
V gene: TRBV10-2

CDR3 protein: CASSWTSLGEQYF
CDR3 DNA: TGTGCCAGCAGCTGGACTAGCTTGGGCGAGCAGTACTTC
J gene: TRBJ2-7
D gene: TRBD2
clone size: few
V gene: TRBV2

CDR3 protein: CASSPLPGQAGYTF
CDR3 DNA: TGTGCCAGCAGTCCCCTACCGGGACAGGCTGGCTACACCTTC
J gene: TRBJ1-2
D gene: TRBD1
clone size: NA
V gene: TRBV2

CDR3 protein: CASSGPGQGLNEQFF
CDR3 DNA: TGTGCCAGCAGCGGCCCGGGACAGGGGCTCAATGAGCAGTTCTTC
J gene: TRBJ2-1
D gene: TRBD1
clone size: NA
V gene: TRBV9

CDR3 protein: CASRGGTEAFF
CDR3 DNA: TGTGCCAGCAGGGGGGGCACTGAAGCTTTCTTT
J gene: TRBJ1-1
D gene: NA
clone size: few
V gene: TRBV3-1/TRBV3-2

CDR3 protein: CATSDFRSGPRHNTQYF
CDR3 DNA: TGTGCCACCAGTGACTTCCGCAGCGGTCCCCGACATAATACGCAGTATTTT
J gene: TRBJ2-3
D gene: NA
clone size: NA
V gene: TRBV24-1

CDR3 protein: CASSLEGRGETQYF
CDR3 DNA: TGCGCCAGCAGCTTGGAGGGGCGGGGGGAGACCCAGTACTTC
J gene: TRBJ2-5
D gene: TRBD2
clone size: once
V gene: TRBV5-1

CDR3 protein: CASSQGRGLNAYNEQFF
CDR3 DNA: TGCGCCAGCAGCCAAGGTAGGGGCCTAAATGCCTACAATGAGCAGTTCTTC
J gene: TRBJ2-1
D gene: NA
clone size: NA
V gene: TRBV4-1

CDR3 protein: CASSVDVQGRGYTF
CDR3 DNA: TGTGCCAGCAGCGTAGATGTGCAGGGCAGGGGCTACACCTTC
J gene: TRBJ1-2
D gene: NA
clone size: NA
V gene: TRBV9

CDR3 protein: CASSPASDRVQFF
CDR3 DNA: TGTGCCAGCAGCCCCGCAAGTGACAGGGTCCAGTTCTTC
J gene: TRBJ2-1
D gene: TRBD1
clone size: NA
V gene: TRBV7-2

CDR3 protein: CASSSRQGAGELFF
CDR3 DNA: TGTGCCAGCAGCTCGAGACAGGGGGCCGGGGAGCTGTTTTTT
J gene: TRBJ2-2
D gene: TRBD1
clone size: once
V gene: TRBV7-8

CDR3 protein: CASSEFPTIAGGGNEQFF
CDR3 DNA: TGTGCCAGCAGTGAGTTCCCCACTATAGCGGGAGGTGGGAATGAGCAGTTCTTC
J gene: TRBJ2-1
D gene: TRBD2
clone size: once
V gene: TRBV6-1

CDR3 protein: CASSIVGTGWDYQPQHF
CDR3 DNA: TGTGCCAGTAGTATAGTGGGGACAGGGTGGGATTATCAGCCCCAGCATTTT
J gene: TRBJ1-5
D gene: TRBD1
clone size: NA
V gene: TRBV19

CDR3 protein: CASSQGTAGGEKLFF
CDR3 DNA: TGCGCCAGCAGCCAGGGGACAGCCGGAGGCGAAAAACTGTTTTTT
J gene: TRBJ1-4
D gene: TRBD1
clone size: NA
V gene: TRBV4-1

CDR3 protein: CASSEGEGGRQHF
CDR3 DNA: TGTGCCAGCAGTGAAGGGGAGGGGGGACGCCAGCATTTT
J gene: TRBJ1-5
D gene: NA
clone size: NA
V gene: TRBV6-1

CDR3 protein: CASSQGLAGGETQYF
CDR3 DNA: TGTGCCAGCAGCCAAGGTCTAGCGGGAGGGGAGACCCAGTACTTC
J gene: TRBJ2-5
D gene: TRBD2
clone size: once
V gene: TRBV3-1/TRBV3-2

CDR3 protein: CASSFQGNTEAFF
CDR3 DNA: TGTGCCAGCAGCTTCCAGGGGAACACTGAAGCTTTCTTT
J gene: TRBJ1-1
D gene: NA
clone size: NA
V gene: TRBV11-2

CDR3 protein: CASSVGTASSYEQYF
CDR3 DNA: TGTGCCAGCAGTGTGGGGACAGCGAGCTCCTACGAGCAGTACTTC
J gene: TRBJ2-7
D gene: TRBD1
clone size: NA
V gene: TRBV2

CDR3 protein: CASSSGMSNQPQHF
CDR3 DNA: TGTGCCAGTAGTTCAGGGATGAGCAATCAGCCCCAGCATTTT
J gene: TRBJ1-5
D gene: NA
clone size: NA
V gene: TRBV19

CDR3 protein: CASSDGQGAWETQYF
CDR3 DNA: TGTGCCAGCAGTGACGGACAGGGGGCTTGGGAGACCCAGTACTTC
J gene: TRBJ2-5
D gene: TRBD1
clone size: NA
V gene: TRBV6-2/TRBV6-3

CDR3 protein: CASSLEGSVAEAFF
CDR3 DNA: TGTGCCAGCAGCTTAGAGGGGAGCGTGGCTGAAGCTTTCTTT
J gene: TRBJ1-1
D gene: NA
clone size: NA
V gene: TRBV11-2

CDR3 protein: CATSTGAGQETQYF
CDR3 DNA: TGTGCCACCTCGACAGGGGCAGGACAAGAGACCCAGTACTTC
J gene: TRBJ2-5
D gene: TRBD1
clone size: NA
V gene: TRBV24-1

CDR3 protein: CASSLASGTSTYSYEQYF
CDR3 DNA: TGTGCCAGCAGCTTAGCTTCGGGGACTAGTACCTATTCCTACGAGCAGTACTTC
J gene: TRBJ2-7
D gene: TRBD2
clone size: NA
V gene: TRBV7-6

CDR3 protein: CASSLSSGTSGPGGELFF
CDR3 DNA: TGCGCCAGCAGCCTAAGTTCCGGGACTAGCGGGCCTGGCGGGGAGCTGTTTTTT
J gene: TRBJ2-2
D gene: TRBD2
clone size: NA
V gene: TRBV4-1

CDR3 protein: CASSADMFYEQYF
CDR3 DNA: TGTGCCAGCAGCGCGGACATGTTTTACGAGCAGTACTTC
J gene: TRBJ2-7
D gene: NA
clone size: NA
V gene: TRBV7-2

CDR3 protein: CASSVVPSGSYEQFF
CDR3 DNA: TGTGCCAGCAGCGTAGTGCCTAGCGGGAGCTATGAGCAGTTCTTC
J gene: TRBJ2-1
D gene: TRBD2
clone size: once
V gene: TRBV9

CDR3 protein: CASSRITSGSPHEQYF
CDR3 DNA: TGTGCCAGCAGTCGGATCACTAGCGGGAGTCCCCACGAGCAGTACTTC
J gene: TRBJ2-7
D gene: TRBD2
clone size: once
V gene: TRBV28

CDR3 protein: CASSTTGTYEQYF
CDR3 DNA: TGTGCCAGCTCAACGACAGGCACCTACGAGCAGTACTTC
J gene: TRBJ2-7
D gene: NA
clone size: NA
V gene: TRBV18